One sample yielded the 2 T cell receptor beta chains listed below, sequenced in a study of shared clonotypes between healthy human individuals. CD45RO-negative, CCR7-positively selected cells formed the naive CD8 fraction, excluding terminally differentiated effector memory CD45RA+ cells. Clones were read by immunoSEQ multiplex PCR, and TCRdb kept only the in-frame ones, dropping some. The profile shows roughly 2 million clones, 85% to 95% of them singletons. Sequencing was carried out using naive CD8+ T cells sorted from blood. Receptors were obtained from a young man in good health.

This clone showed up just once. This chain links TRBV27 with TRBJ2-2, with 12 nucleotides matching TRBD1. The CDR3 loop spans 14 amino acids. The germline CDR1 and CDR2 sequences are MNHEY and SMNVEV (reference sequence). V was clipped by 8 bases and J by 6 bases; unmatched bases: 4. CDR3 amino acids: CASSGQGAAGELFF. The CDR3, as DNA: TGTGCCAGCTCGGGACAGGGGGCGGCCGGGGAGCTGTTTTTT.

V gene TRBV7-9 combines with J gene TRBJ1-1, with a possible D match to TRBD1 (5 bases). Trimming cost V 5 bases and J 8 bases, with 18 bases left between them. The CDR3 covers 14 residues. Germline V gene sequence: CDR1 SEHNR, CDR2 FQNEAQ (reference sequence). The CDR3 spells CASSLSGGAPEAFF. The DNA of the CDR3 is TGTGCCAGCAGCCTGTCCGGGGGAGCCCCAGAAGCTTTCTTT.